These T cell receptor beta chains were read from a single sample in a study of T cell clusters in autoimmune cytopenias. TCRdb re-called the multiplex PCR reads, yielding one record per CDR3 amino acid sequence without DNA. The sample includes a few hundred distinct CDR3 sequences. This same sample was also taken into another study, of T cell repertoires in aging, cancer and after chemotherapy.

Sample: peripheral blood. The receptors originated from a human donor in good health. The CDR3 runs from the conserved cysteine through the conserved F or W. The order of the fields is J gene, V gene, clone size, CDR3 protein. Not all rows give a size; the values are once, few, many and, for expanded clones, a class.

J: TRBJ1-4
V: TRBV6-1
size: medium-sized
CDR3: CASSELGNEKLFF

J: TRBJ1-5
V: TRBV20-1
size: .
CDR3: CSAPQGATGNQPQHF

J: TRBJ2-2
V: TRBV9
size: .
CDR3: CASSGRAGEVAGELFF

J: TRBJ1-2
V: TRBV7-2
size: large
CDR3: CASSSRTGEGYTF

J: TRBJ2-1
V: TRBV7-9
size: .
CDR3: CASSLGPNNEQFF

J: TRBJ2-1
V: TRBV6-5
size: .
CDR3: CASSYSSFLGNEQFF

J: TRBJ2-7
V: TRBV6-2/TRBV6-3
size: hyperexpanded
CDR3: CASSYSREQYF

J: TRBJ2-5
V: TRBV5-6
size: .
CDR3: CASSFRSETQYF

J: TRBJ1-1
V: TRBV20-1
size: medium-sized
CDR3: CSAEEGHTEAFF

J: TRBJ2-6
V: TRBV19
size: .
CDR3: CASTVGPGANVLTF

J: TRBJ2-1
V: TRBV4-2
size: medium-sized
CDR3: CASSQDWTSGSDEQFF

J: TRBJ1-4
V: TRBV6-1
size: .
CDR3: CASRDRGATNEKLFF

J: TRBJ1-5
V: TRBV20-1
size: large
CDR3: CSAQGATGNQPQHF

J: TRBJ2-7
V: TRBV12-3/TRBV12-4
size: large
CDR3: CASRKGGTYEQYF

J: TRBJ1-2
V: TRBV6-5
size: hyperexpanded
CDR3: CASSYGDSYGYTF

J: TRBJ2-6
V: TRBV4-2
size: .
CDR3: CASSWRGNTGANVLTF

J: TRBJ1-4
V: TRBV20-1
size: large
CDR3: CSAVGNNEKLFF

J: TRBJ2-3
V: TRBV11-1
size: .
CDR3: CASSLGQAQRTDTQYF

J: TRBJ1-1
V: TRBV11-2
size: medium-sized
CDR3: CASSLEQGGGPEAFF

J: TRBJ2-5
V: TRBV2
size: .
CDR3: CASMGRETQYF

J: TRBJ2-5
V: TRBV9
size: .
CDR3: CASSVGGGPSETQYF

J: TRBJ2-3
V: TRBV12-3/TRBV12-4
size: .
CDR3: CASSTGQGTTDTQYF

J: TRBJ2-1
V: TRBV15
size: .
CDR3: CATALSGYSYNEQFF

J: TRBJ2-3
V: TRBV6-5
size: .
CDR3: CASRDRVTDTQYF

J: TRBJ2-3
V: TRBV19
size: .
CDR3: CASKGPTDTQYF

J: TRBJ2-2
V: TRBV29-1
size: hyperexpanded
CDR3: CSVEDLRETGELFF

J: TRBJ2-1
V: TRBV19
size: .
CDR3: CASTPRTSGRVDNEQFF

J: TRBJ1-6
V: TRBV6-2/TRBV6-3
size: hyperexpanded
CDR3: CASSSSSPLHF

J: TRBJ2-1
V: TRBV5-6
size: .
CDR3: CASSWTSGGDSYNEQFF

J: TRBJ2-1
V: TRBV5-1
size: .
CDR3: CASSTWGQGNNEQFF

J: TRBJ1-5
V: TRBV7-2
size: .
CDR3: CASSLVGGGDQPQHF

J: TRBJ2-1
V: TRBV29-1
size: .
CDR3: CSVGGRDYNEQFF

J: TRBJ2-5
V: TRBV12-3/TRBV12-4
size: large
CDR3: CASSSPGSGGKRGTQYF

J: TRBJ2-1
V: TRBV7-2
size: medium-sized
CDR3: CASSPTATSNEQFF

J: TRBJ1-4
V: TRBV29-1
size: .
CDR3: CSVFFGIQGLGKLFF

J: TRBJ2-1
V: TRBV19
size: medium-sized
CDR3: CASSIRTSGRVEQFF

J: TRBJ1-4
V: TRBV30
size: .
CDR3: CAWSVSGLGEKLFF

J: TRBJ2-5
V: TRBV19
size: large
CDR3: CASRQVGETQYF

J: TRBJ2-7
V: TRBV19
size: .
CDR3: CASSIRSGQSYEQYF

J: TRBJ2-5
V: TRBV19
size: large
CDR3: CASSGPRTGDAETQYF

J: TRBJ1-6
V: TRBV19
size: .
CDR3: CASSLQAGSYNSPLHF

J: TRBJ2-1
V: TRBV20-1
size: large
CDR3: CSARGQANEQFF